This T cell receptor (beta chain) was recorded in a study of cytomegalovirus exposure and HLA in healthy donors (dated by TCRdb to the late 2010s). For the wider study: According to an earlier analysis of 550 to 750 of the donors, about 179 million T cells yielded 90 million to 130 million unique TCR beta sequences and more than 250 Gb of sequence data. Typing coverage differed by locus: A, B, C, DRB1 and DQB1 were typed in about 629-640 donors, DQA1 in roughly 500, DPA1 in approximately 610, and DPB1 in approximately 450. Both class I and class II loci were covered by HLA typing, at four-digit resolution. Along with the approximately 620-subject first cohort, a separate validation cohort of around 120 different subjects was used. In the later analysis, no new phenotypic data were used to find candidate immune exposures; instead, reliance was placed on TCR beta sequences and their occurrence across donors. Roughly 300 gigabases of sequencing data and about 92 million unique TCR sequences made up an early release that covered several hundred HLA-typed donors. Donor age, sex, ethnicity and CMV serostatus were collected together with the repertoire data. Every discovery cohort repertoire had been produced on one sequencing platform. The T cell repertoires of 700 or so subjects were profiled by immunosequencing and related to cytomegalovirus serostatus. The study was designed to test whether signatures of past pathogen exposure could be identified by cataloging public T cell receptors. The genetic ancestry cluster associated with self-reported Caucasian donors included around 76% of the roughly 390 genotyped donors. A handful of DR-DQ haplotypes were handled as single units for association and clustering because linkage in the cohort was strong. In a later analysis, previously published TCR beta repertoires from 666 donors were re-analyzed and high-resolution HLA genotyping was added so that TCR occurrence patterns could be studied. In an earlier analysis of 500 to 650 of the donors, high-throughput TCR beta sequencing was used to judge whether each TCR beta V gene segment behaved as functional or pseudogenic. High-throughput TCR immunosequencing, statistical association of individual TCRs with disease status, and machine learning were combined to predict cytomegalovirus infection status. Across approximately 400 genotyped donors of the cohort, an average of about 220,000 unique TCR beta nucleotide sequences per donor were sequenced, and roughly 18% of those sequences were non-productive. A later genetic analysis took genome-wide SNP genotypes for about three fifths of the roughly 700 donors and used that subset as a discovery cohort. The study at large found these results: The classifier was reported to diagnose cytomegalovirus status with high specificity and sensitivity in both the original cohort and the validation cohort. The authors suggested that the approach could potentially be extended to other disease states and immunological phenotypes. This cohort had only TCR beta chains sequenced, and the lack of alpha or paired-chain data limited which features could be detected. The presence/absence analyses assumed that sequencing depth was roughly uniform across donors, and that assumption may not be true. The 87-base-pair reads could not distinguish some IMGT-functional V segments, including TRBV6-2 and TRBV6-3, so those segments were excluded. According to a later analysis, most CMV-associated TCR beta chains appeared to be HLA-restricted, and the HLA associations seemed to be driven largely by CMV exposure. Assigning TCR associations to individual alleles was difficult when HLA alleles, especially DR and DQ, strongly co-occurred. Across donors, most TCR sequences were observed very rarely, whereas some public TCRs were present in many individuals. A later analysis associated 16,951 TCR beta sequences with specific HLA alleles at a false discovery rate of 0.05. A further reported finding was that TCR beta sequences accurately predicted the HLA-A and HLA-B alleles for most subjects in the first cohort. The earlier analysis of nearly 600 of the donors excluded 15 to 20 rarely observed V segments, including chromosome 9 orphons, because counts were too low. Broadly in line with IMGT annotations, most TCR beta V segments showed up in productive rearrangements about 90% or about 30% of the time in an earlier analysis of approximately 600 of the donors. A cluster of highly shared sequence variants was judged likely to represent a technical artifact of the sequencing pipeline. According to a later analysis, parvovirus B19, influenza, CMV and Epstein-Barr virus appeared linked to several top co-occurrence clusters. Because some donors lacked HLA typing at each locus, the association tests relied only on the typed subset. Immune exposure information for the cohort was limited to CMV serostatus. A later genetic analysis reported fewer N-insertions in productive TCRs among donors in an Asian-associated ancestry cluster than the approximately 670-donor mean. The study gave a list of 150 to 200 TCR beta chains associated with cytomegalovirus. In vitro tests confirmed that a few of the cytomegalovirus-associated TCR beta chains recognize cytomegalovirus antigens. A later analysis found that TCR association rates varied across HLA loci, with DRB1 alleles showing the most associated TCRs and HLA-C alleles the fewest. V-gene and J-gene trimming of TCR beta chains was associated with a missense DCLRE1C variant in a later genetic analysis, and the association was replicated in an independent cohort. Linkage disequilibrium might explain the correlated functional status among segregating V segments, but an unknown experimental factor could not be ruled out. A later analysis found that HLA-associated TCR beta chains were more clonally expanded and had lower generation probabilities than equally common non-associated chains.

CDR1 and CDR2, per the germline V gene (reference sequence), are LNHDA and SQIVND. V is pruned by 5 bases and J by 7 bases, leaving 10 bases of the junction without a gene match. The CDR3 runs 14 amino acids, cysteine and phenylalanine included. The read is trimmed to its CDR3 DNA, 42 bases read in frame from base 1. Of note for this clone: Its antigen has not been determined.

To prepare the library, the immunoSEQ multiplex PCR assay was applied. A mixture of 60 forward primers for TCR Vbeta segments and 13 reverse primers for TCR Jbeta segments was used in the multiplex PCR. A multiplex PCR assay on genomic DNA amplified the CDR3 region of rearranged TCR beta genes. Amplified TCR beta libraries were sequenced as 87-base-pair reads on the Illumina HiSeq System. Per the source publication's procedure: Across the 700 or so repertoires, a later analysis counted about 81 million unique TCR beta chains, roughly 11 million of which were shared by at least two donors. Raw reads were error-corrected and collapsed into unique sequences by a nearest-neighbor algorithm in which closely related sequences were merged to remove PCR and sequencing errors. To assign V, D and J gene segments, CDR3 sequences were aligned to IMGT reference sequences. For a sequence to be retained, a match of at least six nucleotides to both a V gene segment and a J gene segment was required. Rearrangements were called productive when the CDR3 lacked stop codons and stayed in frame with V and J; all others were non-productive. CDR3 was defined by IMGT convention, running from the second conserved V-encoded cysteine to the conserved J-encoded phenylalanine. The earlier analysis of about 560 of the donors excluded any sequence lacking an unambiguous match to a single V gene segment. An earlier analysis of 587 of the donors classified V segments as functional when productive rearrangements were above 56.7% and as segregating when the standard deviation between donors was above 5%. A statistical classification framework was built to diagnose cytomegalovirus status from the catalog of TCR beta chain sequences. In a later analysis, V and J genes were assigned by comparing TCR nucleotide sequences against IMGT/GENE-DB human TR gene sequences. A later analysis assigned CDR3 sequences and most-parsimonious VDJ recombination scenarios with the TCRdist pipeline. In a later analysis, each TCR beta chain was defined by its CDR3 amino acid sequence together with its V-gene family, and reads lacking a unique V-gene family were excluded. In a later analysis, a few hundred highly shared, low-generation-probability nucleotide sequences were removed to address suspected cross-contamination and a sequencing artifact. In a later analysis, a clonal expansion index was calculated for each public chain from normalized within-repertoire ranks of inferred template counts. In a later analysis, generation probabilities were computed with a VDJ recombination model fitted to out-of-frame rearrangements, and the resulting probabilities were checked against IGoR. In a later analysis, hypergeometric tests were used to score TCR-TCR, TCR-HLA and TCR-CMV co-occurrence, with a repertoire-size bias correction applied to TCR pairs. A later analysis estimated false discovery rates by permuting HLA or CMV assignments 20 times. A later analysis grouped co-occurring TCRs with DBSCAN, adding TCRdist sequence similarity when clustering within HLA-allele-positive subsets. Repertoires with fewer than 30,000 or more than 120,000 public chains, plus five repertoires with anomalous nucleotide sharing, were excluded from co-occurrence clustering. TCRdb holds this immuneACCESS table with in-frame rearrangements only. Some clones are missing; in checked studies, unresolved V genes explain under half, and the rest has no known cause. V and J calls and clone size follow that table, whereas D and trimming were derived from the DNA. The sample table records around 70,000 clones. In total, the top ten clones hold about 0.82% of the sample.

The cohort comprised fewer than 750 healthy bone marrow donors. All cohort members were sampled while nominally healthy, although unrecorded immune exposures were likely present. The donor tested CMV seronegative, placing the donor among the 352 seronegative members of the cohort. A peripheral blood sample was provided by each donor, and peripheral blood mononuclear cells were used for TCR beta sequencing. Genomic DNA was extracted from the blood cell samples with the Qiagen DNeasy Blood Extraction Kit. This receptor was identified in a boy between 10 and 17 years old in good health and CMV-seronegative. Source material: PBMCs. The chain links TRBV19 with TRBJ2-5, and TRBD1 aligns with 7 junction nucleotides. The sequence in DNA is TGTGCCAGTAGTGCGGACAGGTGGGTCGGGACCCAGTACTTC. This translates into CASSADRWVGTQYF.